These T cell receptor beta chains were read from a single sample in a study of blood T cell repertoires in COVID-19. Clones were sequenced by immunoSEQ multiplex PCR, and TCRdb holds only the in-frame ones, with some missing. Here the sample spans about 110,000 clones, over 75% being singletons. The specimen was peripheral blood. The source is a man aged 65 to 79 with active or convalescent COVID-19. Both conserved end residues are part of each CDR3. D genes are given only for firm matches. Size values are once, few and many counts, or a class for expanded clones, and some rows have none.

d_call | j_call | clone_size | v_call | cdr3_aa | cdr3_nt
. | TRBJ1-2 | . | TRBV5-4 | CASSLDSDYGYTF | TGTGCCAGCAGCTTGGATTCCGACTATGGCTACACCTTC
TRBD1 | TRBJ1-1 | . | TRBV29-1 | CSVLPGQGARKGTEAFF | TGCAGCGTACTACCGGGACAGGGGGCGCGAAAGGGTACTGAAGCTTTCTTT
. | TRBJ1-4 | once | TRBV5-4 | CASSLAGTNEKLFF | TGTGCCAGCAGCTTGGCCGGGACTAATGAAAAACTGTTTTTT
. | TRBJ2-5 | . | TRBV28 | CASSSPGRGNQETQYF | TGTGCCAGCAGTTCCCCGGGGAGGGGGAACCAAGAGACCCAGTACTTC
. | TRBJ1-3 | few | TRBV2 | CASSEETTGNTIYF | TGTGCCAGCAGTGAAGAGACTACTGGAAACACCATATATTTT
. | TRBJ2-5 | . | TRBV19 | CASSIDQWQTQYF | TGTGCCAGTAGTATAGATCAGTGGCAGACCCAGTACTTC
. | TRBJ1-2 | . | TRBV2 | CASSDRSYGYTF | TGTGCCAGCTCCGACAGATCCTATGGCTACACCTTC
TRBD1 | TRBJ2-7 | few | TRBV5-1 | CASSPTGQAYEQYF | TGCGCCAGCTCCCCCACGGGACAGGCCTACGAGCAGTACTTC
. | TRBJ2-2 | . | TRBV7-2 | CASSWGLDTGELFF | TGTGCCAGCAGCTGGGGACTCGACACCGGGGAGCTGTTTTTT
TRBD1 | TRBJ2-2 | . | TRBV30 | CAWSTGQGAGELFF | TGTGCCTGGAGCACGGGACAGGGAGCCGGGGAGCTGTTTTTT
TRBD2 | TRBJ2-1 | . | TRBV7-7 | CASSLKSLAAYNEQFF | TGTGCCAGCAGCTTAAAGTCACTAGCGGCCTACAATGAGCAGTTCTTC
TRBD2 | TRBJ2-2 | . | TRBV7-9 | CASSLNVQREGSGELFF | TGTGCCAGCAGCTTAAACGTCCAGCGGGAGGGGAGCGGGGAGCTGTTTTTT
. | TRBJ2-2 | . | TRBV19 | CASSSRDGYTGELFF | TGTGCCAGTAGTTCGCGGGACGGCTACACCGGGGAGCTGTTTTTT
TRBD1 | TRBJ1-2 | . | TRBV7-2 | CASSEGTAQGAYGYTF | TGTGCCAGCAGCGAAGGTACGGCACAGGGGGCGTACGGCTACACCTTC
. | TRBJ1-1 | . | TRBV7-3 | CASSLTRGANTEAFF | TGTGCCAGCAGCTTAACGCGGGGGGCGAACACTGAAGCTTTCTTT